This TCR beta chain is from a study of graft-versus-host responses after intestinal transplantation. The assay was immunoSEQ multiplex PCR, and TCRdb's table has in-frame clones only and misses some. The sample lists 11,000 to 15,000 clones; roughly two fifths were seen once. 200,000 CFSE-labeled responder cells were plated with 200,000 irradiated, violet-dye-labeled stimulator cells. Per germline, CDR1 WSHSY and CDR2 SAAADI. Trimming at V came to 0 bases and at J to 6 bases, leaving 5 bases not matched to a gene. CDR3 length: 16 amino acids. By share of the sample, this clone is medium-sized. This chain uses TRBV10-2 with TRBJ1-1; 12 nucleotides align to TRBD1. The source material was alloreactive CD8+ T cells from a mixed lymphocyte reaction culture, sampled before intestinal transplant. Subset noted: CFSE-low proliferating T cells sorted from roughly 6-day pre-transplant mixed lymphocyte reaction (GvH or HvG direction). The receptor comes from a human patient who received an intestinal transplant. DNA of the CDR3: TGCGCCAGCAGTGAGTCGGGGACAGGGGGCGGTGCTGAAGCTTTCTTT. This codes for CASSESGTGGGAEAFF.